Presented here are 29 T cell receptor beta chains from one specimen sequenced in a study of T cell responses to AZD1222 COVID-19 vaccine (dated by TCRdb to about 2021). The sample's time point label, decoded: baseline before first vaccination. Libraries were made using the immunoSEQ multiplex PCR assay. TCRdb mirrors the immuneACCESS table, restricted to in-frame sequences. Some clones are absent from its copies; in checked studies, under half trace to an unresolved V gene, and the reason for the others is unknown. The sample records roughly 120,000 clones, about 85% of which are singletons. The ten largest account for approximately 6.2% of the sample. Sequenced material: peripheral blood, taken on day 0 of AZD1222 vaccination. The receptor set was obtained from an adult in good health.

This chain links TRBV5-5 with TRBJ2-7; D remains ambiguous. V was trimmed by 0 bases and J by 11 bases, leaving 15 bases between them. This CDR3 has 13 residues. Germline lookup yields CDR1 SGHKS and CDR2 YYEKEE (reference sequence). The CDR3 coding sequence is TGTGCCAGCAGCTTGGGGAGCGACACTCCCGAGTACTTC. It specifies CASSLGSDTPEYF.

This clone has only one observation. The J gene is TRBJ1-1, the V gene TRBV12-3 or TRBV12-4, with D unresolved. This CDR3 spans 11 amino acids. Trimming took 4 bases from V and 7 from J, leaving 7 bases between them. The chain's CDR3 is CASSSIYEAFF. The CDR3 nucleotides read TGTGCCAGCAGTTCCATATATGAAGCTTTCTTT.

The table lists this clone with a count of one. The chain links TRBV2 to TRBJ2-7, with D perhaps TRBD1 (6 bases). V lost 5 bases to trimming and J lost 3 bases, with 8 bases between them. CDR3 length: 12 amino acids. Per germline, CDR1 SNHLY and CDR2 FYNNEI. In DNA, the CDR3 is TGTGCCAGCAGTCCCAGGGGCTACGAGCAGTACTTC. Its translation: CASSPRGYEQYF.

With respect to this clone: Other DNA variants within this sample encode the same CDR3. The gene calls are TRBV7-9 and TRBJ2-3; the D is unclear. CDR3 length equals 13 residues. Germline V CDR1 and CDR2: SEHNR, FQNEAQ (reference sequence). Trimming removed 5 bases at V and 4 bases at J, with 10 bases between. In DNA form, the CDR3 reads TGTGCCAGCAGCCCCCGCGGACCAGATACGCAGTATTTT. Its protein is CASSPRGPDTQYF.

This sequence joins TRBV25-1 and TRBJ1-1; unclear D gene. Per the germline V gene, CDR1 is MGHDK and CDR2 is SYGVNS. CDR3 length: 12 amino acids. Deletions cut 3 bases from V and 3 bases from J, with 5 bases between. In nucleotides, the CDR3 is TGTGCCAGCAGTGATGGGTACACTGAAGCTTTCTTT. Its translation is CASSDGYTEAFF.

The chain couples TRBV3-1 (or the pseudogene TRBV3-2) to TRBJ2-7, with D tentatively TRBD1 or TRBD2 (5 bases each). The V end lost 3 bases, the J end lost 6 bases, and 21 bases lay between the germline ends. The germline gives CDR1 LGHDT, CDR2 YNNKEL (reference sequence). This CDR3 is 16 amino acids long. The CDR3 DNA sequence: TGTGCCAGCAGCCACGTTTTGCAGGGCGGGTTGGTCGAGCAGTACTTC. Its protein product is CASSHVLQGGLVEQYF.

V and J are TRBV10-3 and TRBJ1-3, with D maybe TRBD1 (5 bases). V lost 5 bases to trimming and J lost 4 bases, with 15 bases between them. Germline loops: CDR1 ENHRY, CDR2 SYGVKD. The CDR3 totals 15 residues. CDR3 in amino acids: CAISPLDRSGNTIYF. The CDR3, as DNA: TGTGCCATCAGTCCGCTTGACAGATCGGGAAACACCATATATTTT.

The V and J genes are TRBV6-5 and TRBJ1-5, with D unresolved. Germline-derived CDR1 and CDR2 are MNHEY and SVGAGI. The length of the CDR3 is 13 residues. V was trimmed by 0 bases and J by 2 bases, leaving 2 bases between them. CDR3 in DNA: TGTGCCAGCAGTTACTCGCGCAATCAGCCCCAGCATTTT. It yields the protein CASSYSRNQPQHF.

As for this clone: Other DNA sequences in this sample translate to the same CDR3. In DNA form, the CDR3 reads TGTGCCAGCAGCTCCCCAGATACGCAGTATTTT. It is translated as CASSSPDTQYF. The V gene is TRBV5-4, the J gene TRBJ2-3; D gene ambiguous. Germline CDR1 and CDR2: SGHNT and YYREEE (reference sequence). This CDR3 has 11 amino acids. Trimming pared 3 bases from V and 4 bases from J, leaving 3 bases between.

The CDR3 here is CASSSGWGDEAFF. The CDR3 coding sequence is TGTGCCAGTAGCTCCGGTTGGGGTGATGAAGCTTTCTTT. The genes are TRBV19 and TRBJ1-1; D gene ambiguous. The germline V gene encodes CDR1 LNHDA and CDR2 SQIVND (reference sequence). This CDR3 has 13 amino acids. The germline V and J ends were trimmed by 6 bases and 7 bases, with 15 bases remaining between them.

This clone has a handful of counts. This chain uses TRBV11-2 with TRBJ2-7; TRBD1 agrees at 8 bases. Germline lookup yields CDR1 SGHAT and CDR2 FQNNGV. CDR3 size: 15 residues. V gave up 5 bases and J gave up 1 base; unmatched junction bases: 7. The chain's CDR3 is CASSAGQDPSYEQYF. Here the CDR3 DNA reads TGTGCCAGCAGCGCGGGACAGGACCCTTCCTACGAGCAGTACTTC.

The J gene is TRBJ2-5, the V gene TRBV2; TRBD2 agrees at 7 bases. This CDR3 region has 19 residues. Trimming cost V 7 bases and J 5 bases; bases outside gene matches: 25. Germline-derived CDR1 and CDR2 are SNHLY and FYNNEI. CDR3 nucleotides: TGTGCCAGCACCAAAGGACGAAGCGGGACCCTTGACTGGAGGGAGACCCAGTACTTC. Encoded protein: CASTKGRSGTLDWRETQYF.

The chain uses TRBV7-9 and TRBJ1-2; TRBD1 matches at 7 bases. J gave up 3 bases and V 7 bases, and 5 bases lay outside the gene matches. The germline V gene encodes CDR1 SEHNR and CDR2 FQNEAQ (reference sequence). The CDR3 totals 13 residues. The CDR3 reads CASNTGDHYGYTF. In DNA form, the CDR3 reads TGTGCCAGCAATACAGGGGATCACTATGGCTACACCTTC.

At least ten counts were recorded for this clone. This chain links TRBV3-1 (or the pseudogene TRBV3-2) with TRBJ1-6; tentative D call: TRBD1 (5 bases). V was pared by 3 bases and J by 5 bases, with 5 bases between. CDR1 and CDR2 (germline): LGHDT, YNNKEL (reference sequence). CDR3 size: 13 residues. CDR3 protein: CASSQTDNSPLHF. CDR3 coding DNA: TGTGCCAGCAGCCAGACAGATAATTCACCCCTCCACTTT.

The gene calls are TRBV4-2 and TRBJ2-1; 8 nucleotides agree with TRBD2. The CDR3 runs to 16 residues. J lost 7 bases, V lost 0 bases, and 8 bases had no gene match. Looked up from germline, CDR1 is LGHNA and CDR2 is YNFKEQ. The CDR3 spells CASSQDRGGAKNEQFF. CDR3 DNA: TGTGCCAGCAGCCAAGATCGGGGGGGGGCCAAAAATGAGCAGTTCTTC.

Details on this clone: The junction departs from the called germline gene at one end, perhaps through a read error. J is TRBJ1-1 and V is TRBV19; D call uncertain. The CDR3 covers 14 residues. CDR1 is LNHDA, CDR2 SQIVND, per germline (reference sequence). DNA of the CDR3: TGTGCCAGTAGTATCCTCGCCGCGGGCGTACGGTTGGAGTTT. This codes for CASSILAAGVRLEF.

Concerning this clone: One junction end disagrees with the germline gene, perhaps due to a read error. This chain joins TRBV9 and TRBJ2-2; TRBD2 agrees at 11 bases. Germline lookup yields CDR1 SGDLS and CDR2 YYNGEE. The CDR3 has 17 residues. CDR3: CARSVVAGGRFSGELFF. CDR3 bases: TGTGCCCGCAGCGTAGTAGCGGGGGGGAGATTTTCCGGGGAGCTGTTTTTT.

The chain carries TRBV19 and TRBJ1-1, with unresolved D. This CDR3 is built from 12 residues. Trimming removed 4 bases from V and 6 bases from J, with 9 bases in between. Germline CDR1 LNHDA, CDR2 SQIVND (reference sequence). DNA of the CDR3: TGTGCCAGTAGTAACTACGAACCTGAAGCTTTCTTT. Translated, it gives CASSNYEPEAFF.

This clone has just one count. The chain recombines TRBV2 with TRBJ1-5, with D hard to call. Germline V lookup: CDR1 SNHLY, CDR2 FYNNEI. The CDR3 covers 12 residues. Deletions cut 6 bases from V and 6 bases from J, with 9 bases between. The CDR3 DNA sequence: TGTGCCAGCAGGGTATTAACTCAGCCCCAGCATTTT. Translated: CASRVLTQPQHF.

CDR3: CASSQGRGGGQPQHF. CDR3 nucleotides: TGCGCCAGCAGCCAAGGTCGGGGGGGAGGTCAGCCCCAGCATTTT. This chain joins TRBV4-1 and TRBJ1-5; tentative D call: TRBD1 (5 bases). This CDR3 is built from 15 residues. Germline assignment: CDR1 MGHRA and CDR2 YSYEKL. The V end lost 1 base, the J end lost 6 bases, and 13 bases lay between the germline ends.

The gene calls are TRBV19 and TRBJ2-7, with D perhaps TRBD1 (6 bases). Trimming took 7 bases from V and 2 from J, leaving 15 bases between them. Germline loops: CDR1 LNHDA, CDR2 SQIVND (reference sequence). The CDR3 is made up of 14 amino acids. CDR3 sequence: CASNHGTKTYEQYF. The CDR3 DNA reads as TGTGCCAGTAACCACGGGACAAAGACCTACGAGCAGTACTTC.

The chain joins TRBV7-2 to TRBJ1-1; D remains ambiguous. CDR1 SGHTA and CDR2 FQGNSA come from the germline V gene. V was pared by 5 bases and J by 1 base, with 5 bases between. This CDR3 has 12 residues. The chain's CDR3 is CASSLSNTEAFF. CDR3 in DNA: TGTGCCAGCAGCCTCTCGAACACTGAAGCTTTCTTT.

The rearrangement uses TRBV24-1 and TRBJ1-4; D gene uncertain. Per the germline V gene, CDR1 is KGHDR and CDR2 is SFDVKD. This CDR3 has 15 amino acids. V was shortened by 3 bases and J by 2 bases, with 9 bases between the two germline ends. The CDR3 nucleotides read TGTGCCACCAGTGATGGTGGGCGGACTAATGAAAAACTGTTTTTT. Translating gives CATSDGGRTNEKLFF.

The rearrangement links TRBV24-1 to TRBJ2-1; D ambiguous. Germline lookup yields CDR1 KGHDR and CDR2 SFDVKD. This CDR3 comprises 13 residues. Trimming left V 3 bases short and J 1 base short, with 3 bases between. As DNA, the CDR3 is TGTGCCACCAGTGATGTGTCCTACAATGAGCAGTTCTTC. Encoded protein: CATSDVSYNEQFF.

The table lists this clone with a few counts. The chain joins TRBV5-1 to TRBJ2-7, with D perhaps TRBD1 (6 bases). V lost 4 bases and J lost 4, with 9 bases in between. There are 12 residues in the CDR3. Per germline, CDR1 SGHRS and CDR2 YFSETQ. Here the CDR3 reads CASSMGAYEQYF. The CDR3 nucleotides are TGCGCCAGCAGCATGGGGGCGTACGAGCAGTACTTC.

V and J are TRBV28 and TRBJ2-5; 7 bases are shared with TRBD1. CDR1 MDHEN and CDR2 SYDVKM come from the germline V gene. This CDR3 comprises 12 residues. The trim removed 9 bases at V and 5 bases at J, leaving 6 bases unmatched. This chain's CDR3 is CASLTGVETQYF. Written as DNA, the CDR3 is TGTGCCAGTCTCACAGGGGTCGAGACCCAGTACTTC.

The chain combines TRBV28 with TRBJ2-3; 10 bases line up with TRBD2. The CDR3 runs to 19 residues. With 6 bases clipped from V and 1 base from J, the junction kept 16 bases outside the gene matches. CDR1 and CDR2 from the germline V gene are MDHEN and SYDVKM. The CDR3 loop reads CASSPWTSGPGGGTDTQYF. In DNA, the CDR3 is TGTGCCAGCAGCCCATGGACTAGCGGACCCGGAGGTGGCACAGATACGCAGTATTTT.

This CDR3 is CASSSTLDTEAFF. The CDR3 DNA reads TGTGCCAGCAGCTCAACCCTCGACACTGAAGCTTTCTTT. This chain links TRBV11-2 with TRBJ1-1; the D is unclear. V lost 4 bases, J lost 3 bases, and 9 bases lay in between. Germline CDR1 reads SGHAT; CDR2 reads FQNNGV. The CDR3 covers 13 residues. Together with reference TRBV11-2 and TRBJ1-1, the CDR3 gives the full variable domain: EAGVAQSPRYKIIEKRQSVAFWCNPISGHATLYWYQQILGQGPKLLIQFQNNGVVDDSQLPKDRFSAERLKGVDSTLKIQPAKLEDSAVYLCASSSTLDTEAFFGQGTRLTVV.

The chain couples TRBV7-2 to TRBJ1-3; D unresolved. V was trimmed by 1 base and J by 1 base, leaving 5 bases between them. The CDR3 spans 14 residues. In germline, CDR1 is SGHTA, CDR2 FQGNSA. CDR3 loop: CASSLGASGNTIYF. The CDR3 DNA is TGTGCCAGCAGCTTAGGGGCGTCTGGAAACACCATATATTTT.